This T cell receptor (beta chain) was retrieved from a study of OX40 agonist ivuxolimab in advanced cancers. Turning to the study itself: Ivuxolimab, an agonistic anti-OX40 (CD134) antibody, was given to patients. Study-level points and caveats: In CD8+ T cells, expanded clones were on average more numerous than in CD4+.

Generated by immunoSEQ multiplex PCR, the TCRdb table keeps only in-frame clones and is missing some. The profile shows approximately 91,000 clones, about 86% of them singletons. Germline CDR1 and CDR2: SGHRS and YFSETQ. The CDR3 totals 16 residues. The ends were cut back, 0 bases at V and 0 bases at J, with 7 bases in the middle. In the case of this clone: Its matching antigen is unknown.

This TCR was recovered from an adult with an advanced solid tumor such as melanoma, head and neck, liver or kidney cancer. Sequences were derived from CD4+ or CD8+ T cells sorted from blood, sampled in a trial of the OX40 agonist ivuxolimab. J is TRBJ1-6 and V is TRBV5-1, with D unresolved. The CDR3 bases are TGCGCCAGCAGCTTGGGCGGGAGCTCCTATAATTCACCCCTCCACTTT. Translated: CASSLGGSSYNSPLHF.